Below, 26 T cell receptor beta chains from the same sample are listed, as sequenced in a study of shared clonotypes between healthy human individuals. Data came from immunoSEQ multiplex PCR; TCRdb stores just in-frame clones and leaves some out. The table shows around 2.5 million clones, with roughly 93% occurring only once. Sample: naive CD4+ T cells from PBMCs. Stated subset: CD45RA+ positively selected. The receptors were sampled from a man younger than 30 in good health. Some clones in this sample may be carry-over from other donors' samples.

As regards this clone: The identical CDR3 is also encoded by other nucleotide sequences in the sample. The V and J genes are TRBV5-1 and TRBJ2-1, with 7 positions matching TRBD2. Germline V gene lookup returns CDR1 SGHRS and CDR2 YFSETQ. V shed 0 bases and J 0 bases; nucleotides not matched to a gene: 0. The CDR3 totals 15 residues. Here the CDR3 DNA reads TGCGCCAGCAGCTTGGGACTAGCCTCCTACAATGAGCAGTTCTTC. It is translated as CASSLGLASYNEQFF.

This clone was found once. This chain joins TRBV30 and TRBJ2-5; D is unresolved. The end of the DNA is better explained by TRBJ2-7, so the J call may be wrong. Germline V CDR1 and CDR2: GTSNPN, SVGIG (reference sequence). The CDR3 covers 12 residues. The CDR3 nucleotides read TGTGCCTGGAGCGGCGGTTCCTACGAGCAGTACTTC. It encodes CAWSGGSYEQYF.

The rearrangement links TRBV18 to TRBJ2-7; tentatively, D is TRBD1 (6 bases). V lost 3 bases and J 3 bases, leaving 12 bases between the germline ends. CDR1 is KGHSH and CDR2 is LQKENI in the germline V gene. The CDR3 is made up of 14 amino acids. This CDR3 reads CASSPSTGFYEQYF. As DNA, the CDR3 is TGTGCCAGCTCACCGAGCACAGGGTTCTACGAGCAGTACTTC. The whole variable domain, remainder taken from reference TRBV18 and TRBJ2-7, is NAGVMQNPRHLVRRRGQEARLRCSPMKGHSHVYWYRQLPEEGLKFMVYLQKENIIDESGMPKERFSAEFPKEGPSILRIQQVVRGDSAAYFCASSPSTGFYEQYFGPGTRLTVT.

The CDR3 here is CASSLATGELFF. CDR3 bases: TGTGCCAGCAGCTTGGCCACGGGGGAGCTGTTTTTT. The chain links TRBV5-6 to TRBJ2-2; the D is unclear. The CDR3 is made up of 12 amino acids. Per the germline V gene, CDR1 is SGHDT and CDR2 is YYEEEE. With 0 bases removed from V and 8 bases from J, the gap between germline ends came to 5 bases.

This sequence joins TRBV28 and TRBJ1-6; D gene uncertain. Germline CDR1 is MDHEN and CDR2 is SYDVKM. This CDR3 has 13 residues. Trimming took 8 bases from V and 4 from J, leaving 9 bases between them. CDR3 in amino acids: CASAPPYNSPLHF. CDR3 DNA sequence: TGTGCCAGCGCCCCCCCTTATAATTCACCCCTCCACTTT.

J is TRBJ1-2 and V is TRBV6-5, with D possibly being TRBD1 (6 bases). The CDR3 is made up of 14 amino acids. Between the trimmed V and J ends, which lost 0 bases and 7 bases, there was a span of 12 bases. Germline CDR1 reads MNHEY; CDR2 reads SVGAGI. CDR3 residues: CASSYSDRTIGYTF. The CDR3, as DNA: TGTGCCAGCAGTTACTCCGACAGGACTATTGGCTACACCTTC.

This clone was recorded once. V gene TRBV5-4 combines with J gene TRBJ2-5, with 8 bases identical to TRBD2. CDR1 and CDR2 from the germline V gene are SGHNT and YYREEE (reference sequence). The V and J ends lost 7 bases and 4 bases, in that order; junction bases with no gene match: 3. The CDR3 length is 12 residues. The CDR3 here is CASSAGVETQYF. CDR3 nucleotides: TGTGCCAGCTCAGCGGGAGTAGAGACCCAGTACTTC. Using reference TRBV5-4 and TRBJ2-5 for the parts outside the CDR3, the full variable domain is ETGVTQSPTHLIKTRGQQVTLRCSSQSGHNTVSWYQQALGQGPQFIFQYYREEENGRGNFPPRFSGLQFPNYSSELNVNALELDDSALYLCASSAGVETQYFGPGTRLLVL.

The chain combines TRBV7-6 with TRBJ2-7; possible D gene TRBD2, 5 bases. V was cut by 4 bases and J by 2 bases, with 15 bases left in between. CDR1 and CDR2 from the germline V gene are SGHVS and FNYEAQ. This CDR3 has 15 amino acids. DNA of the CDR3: TGTGCCAGCAGCTCAAGGCTCGGGGTCGCCTACGAGCAGTACTTC. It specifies CASSSRLGVAYEQYF.

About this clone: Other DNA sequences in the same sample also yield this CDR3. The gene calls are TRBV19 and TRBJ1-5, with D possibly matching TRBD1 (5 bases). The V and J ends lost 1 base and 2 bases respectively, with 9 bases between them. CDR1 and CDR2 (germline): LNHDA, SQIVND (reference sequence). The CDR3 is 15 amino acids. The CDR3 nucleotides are TGTGCCAGTAGTATAGGCCAGGGAGGCAATCAGCCCCAGCATTTT. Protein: CASSIGQGGNQPQHF.

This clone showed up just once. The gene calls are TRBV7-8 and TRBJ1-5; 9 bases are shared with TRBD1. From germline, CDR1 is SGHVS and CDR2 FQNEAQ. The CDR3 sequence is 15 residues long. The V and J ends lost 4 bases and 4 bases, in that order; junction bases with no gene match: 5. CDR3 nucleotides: TGTGCCAGCAGCTCTCGGACAGGGGAGAATCAGCCCCAGCATTTT. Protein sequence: CASSSRTGENQPQHF.

The CDR3 DNA sequence: TGTGCCAGCAGCCTCGACAGGGGGCGCGTCGGGGAGCTGTTTTTT. The encoded protein is CASSLDRGRVGELFF. The V gene is TRBV7-2, the J gene TRBJ2-2, with TRBD1 matching over 10 bases. V was pared by 5 bases and J by 7 bases, with 7 bases of the junction left unmatched. Germline V gives CDR1 SGHTA, CDR2 FQGNSA. The CDR3 covers 15 residues.

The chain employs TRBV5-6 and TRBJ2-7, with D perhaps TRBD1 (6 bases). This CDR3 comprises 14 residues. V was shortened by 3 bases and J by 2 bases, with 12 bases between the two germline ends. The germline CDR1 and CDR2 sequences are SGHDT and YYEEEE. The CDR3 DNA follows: TGTGCCAGCAGCTCTGGGACAAACCCCTACGAGCAGTACTTC. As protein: CASSSGTNPYEQYF.

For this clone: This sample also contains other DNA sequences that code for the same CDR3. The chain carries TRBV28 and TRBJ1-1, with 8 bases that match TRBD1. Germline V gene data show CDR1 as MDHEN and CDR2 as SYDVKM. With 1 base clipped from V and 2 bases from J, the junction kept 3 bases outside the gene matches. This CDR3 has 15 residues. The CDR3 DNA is TGTGCCAGCAGTTTATCAGGGGGCCTTAACACTGAAGCTTTCTTT. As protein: CASSLSGGLNTEAFF. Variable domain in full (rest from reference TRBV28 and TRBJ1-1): DVKVTQSSRYLVKRTGEKVFLECVQDMDHENMFWYRQDPGLGLRLIYFSYDVKMKEKGDIPEGYSVSREKKERFSLILESASTNQTSMYLCASSLSGGLNTEAFFGQGTRLTVV.

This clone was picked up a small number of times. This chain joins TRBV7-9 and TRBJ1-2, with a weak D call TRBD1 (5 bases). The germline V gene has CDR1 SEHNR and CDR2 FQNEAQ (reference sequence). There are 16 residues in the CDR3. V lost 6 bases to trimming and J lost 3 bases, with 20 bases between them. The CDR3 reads CASRRDTSGDYYGYTF. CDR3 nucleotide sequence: TGTGCCAGCAGGCGAGATACCTCGGGGGACTACTATGGCTACACCTTC.

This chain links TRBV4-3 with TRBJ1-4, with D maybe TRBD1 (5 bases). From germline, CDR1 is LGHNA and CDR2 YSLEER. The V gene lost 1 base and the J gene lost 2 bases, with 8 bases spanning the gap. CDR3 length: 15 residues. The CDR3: CASSQAGRTNEKLFF. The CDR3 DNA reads TGCGCCAGCAGCCAAGCGGGGCGGACTAATGAAAAACTGTTTTTT.

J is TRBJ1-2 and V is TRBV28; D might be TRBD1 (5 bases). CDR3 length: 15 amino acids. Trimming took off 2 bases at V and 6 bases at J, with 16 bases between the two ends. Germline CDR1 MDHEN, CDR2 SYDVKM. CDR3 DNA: TGTGCCAGCAGTTTAAATCCAGGGAGGGGAAATGGCTACACCTTC. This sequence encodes CASSLNPGRGNGYTF.

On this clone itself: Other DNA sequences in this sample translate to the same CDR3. The CDR3 loop reads CASSLVQGSYEQYF. DNA of the CDR3: TGCGCCAGCAGCTTGGTCCAGGGCTCCTACGAGCAGTACTTC. V is TRBV5-1 and J is TRBJ2-7; D is perhaps TRBD1 (5 bases). The germline V gene encodes CDR1 SGHRS and CDR2 YFSETQ. This CDR3 contains 14 residues. Trimming took 0 bases from V and 0 from J, leaving 7 bases between them.

Here the CDR3 reads CATSPWEPNTEAFF. The CDR3 region has the DNA TGTGCCACCAGTCCCTGGGAGCCGAACACTGAAGCTTTCTTT. This chain joins TRBV19 and TRBJ1-1; D gene unclear. V dropped 10 bases and J dropped 1 base, with 16 bases sitting between them. Per germline, CDR1 LNHDA and CDR2 SQIVND (reference sequence). This CDR3 spans 14 amino acids.

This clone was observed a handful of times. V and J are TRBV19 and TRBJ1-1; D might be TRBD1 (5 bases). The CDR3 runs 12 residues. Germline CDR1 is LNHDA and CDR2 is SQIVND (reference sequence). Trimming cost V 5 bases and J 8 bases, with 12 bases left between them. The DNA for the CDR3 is TGTGCCAGTAGTTCCGCAGGGATGGAAGCTTTCTTT. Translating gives CASSSAGMEAFF.

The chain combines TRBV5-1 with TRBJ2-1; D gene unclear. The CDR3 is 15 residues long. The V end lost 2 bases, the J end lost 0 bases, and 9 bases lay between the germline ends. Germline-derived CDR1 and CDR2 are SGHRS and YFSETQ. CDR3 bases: TGCGCCAGCAGCTTTTTACGGAGCTCCTACAATGAGCAGTTCTTC. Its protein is CASSFLRSSYNEQFF.

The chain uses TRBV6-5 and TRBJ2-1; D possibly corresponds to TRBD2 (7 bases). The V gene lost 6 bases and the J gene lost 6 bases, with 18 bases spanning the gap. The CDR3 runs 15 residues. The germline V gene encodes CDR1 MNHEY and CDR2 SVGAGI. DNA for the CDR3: TGTGCCAGCAGCAAGGGGGGCGGGAGTAGCAATGAGCAGTTCTTC. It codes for CASSKGGGSSNEQFF.

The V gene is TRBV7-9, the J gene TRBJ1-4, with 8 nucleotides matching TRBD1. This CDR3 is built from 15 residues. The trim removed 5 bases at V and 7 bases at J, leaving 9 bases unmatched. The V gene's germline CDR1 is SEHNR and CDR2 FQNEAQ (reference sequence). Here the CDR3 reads CASSRTGGRGEKLFF. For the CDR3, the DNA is TGTGCCAGCAGCCGCACAGGGGGAAGAGGTGAAAAACTGTTTTTT.

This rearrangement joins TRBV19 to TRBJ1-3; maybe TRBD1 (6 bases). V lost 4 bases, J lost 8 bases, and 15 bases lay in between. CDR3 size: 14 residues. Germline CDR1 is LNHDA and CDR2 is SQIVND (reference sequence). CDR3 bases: TGTGCCAGTAGTACCCTGTCGGGGGCAGACACCATATATTTT. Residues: CASSTLSGADTIYF.

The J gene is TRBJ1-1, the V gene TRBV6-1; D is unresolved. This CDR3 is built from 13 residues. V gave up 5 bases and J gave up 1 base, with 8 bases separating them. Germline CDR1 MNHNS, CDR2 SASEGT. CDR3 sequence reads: CASSLTRNTEAFF. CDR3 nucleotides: TGTGCCAGCAGTTTAACAAGGAACACTGAAGCTTTCTTT.

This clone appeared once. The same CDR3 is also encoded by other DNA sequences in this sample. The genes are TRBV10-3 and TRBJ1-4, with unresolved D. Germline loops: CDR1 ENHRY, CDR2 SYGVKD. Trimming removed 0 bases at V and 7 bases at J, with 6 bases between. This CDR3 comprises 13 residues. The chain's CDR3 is CAISESGSEKLFF. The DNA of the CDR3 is TGTGCCATCAGTGAGTCGGGGAGTGAAAAACTGTTTTTT.

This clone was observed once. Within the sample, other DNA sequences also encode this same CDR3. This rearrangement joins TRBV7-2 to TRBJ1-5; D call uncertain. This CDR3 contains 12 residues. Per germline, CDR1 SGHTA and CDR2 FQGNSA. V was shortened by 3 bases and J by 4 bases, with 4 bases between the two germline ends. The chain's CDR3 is CASSLPNQPQHF. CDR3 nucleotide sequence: TGTGCCAGCAGCTTGCCAAATCAGCCCCAGCATTTT. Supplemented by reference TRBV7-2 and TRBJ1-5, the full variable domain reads GAGVSQSPSNKVTEKGKDVELRCDPISGHTALYWYRQSLGQGLEFLIYFQGNSAPDKSGLPSDRFSAERTGGSVSTLTIQRTQQEDSAVYLCASSLPNQPQHFGDGTRLSIL.